The source of this T cell receptor (beta chain) is a study of control samples from healthy donors and cancer patients. Clones were read by immunoSEQ multiplex PCR, and TCRdb kept only the in-frame ones, dropping some. Of over 150,000 clones listed, around 94% are singletons. This TCR came from a man between 60 and 70 years old with colorectal cancer. Sequencing was performed on PBMCs.

CDR3 amino acids: CASSYSKRDTEAFF. The CDR3 bases are TGTGCCAGCAGTTACTCGAAACGGGACACTGAAGCTTTCTTT. This chain links TRBV6-5 with TRBJ1-1; no firm D call. CDR3 size: 14 residues. Germline V CDR1 and CDR2: MNHEY, SVGAGI. The V end was cut by 0 bases, the J end by 3 bases, with 8 bases between.